This T cell receptor (beta chain) was retrieved from a study of CD8 T cells in ankylosing spondylitis. Findings and caveats of the study: Clones linked to disease were reported to show significant enrichment in matched ankylosing spondylitis synovial fluid. For ankylosing spondylitis blood, a TCR beta motif of roughly 8 highly homologous variants appeared characteristic.

Scientists made TCR beta libraries using quantitative 5'-RACE with molecular barcodes. TCRdb itself ran the 5' RACE reads through MiXCR, one entry per CDR3 protein. There are about 130,000 distinct CDR3 sequences in the sample; roughly a sixth occur only once, and 30% to 35% lies in the top ten. The V end lost 1 base, the J end lost 3 bases, and 16 bases lay between the germline ends. The germline CDR1 and CDR2 sequences are MGHRA and YSYEKL. The CDR3 sequence is 16 residues long. There are a few counts of this clonotype. Its antigen remains unidentified. This TCR was sampled from a male donor with ankylosing spondylitis. The sample taken for sequencing was blood, either unsorted or a sorted T cell fraction (not recorded which). V and J are TRBV4-1 and TRBJ2-7; no clear D gene. CDR3 sequence (DNA): TGCGCCAGCAGCCAAGGCCTGACCGATTACGACTACGAGCAGTACTTC. Amino acid sequence: CASSQGLTDYDYEQYF.